This TCR beta chain was documented in a study of response to subunit inactivated influenza vaccine. The V end was cut by 0 bases, the J end by 4 bases, with 13 bases between. Germline CDR1 is KGHSY and CDR2 is FQNENV. There are 15 residues in the CDR3. As for this clonotype: Its antigen is as yet unknown.

Findings and caveats of the study: Researchers suggested that each seasonal influenza vaccination recruits few new T cells.

TCRdb used MiXCR to reprocess the RT-PCR reads, holding one entry per CDR3 protein. The table has about 650,000 distinct CDR3 sequences, 15% to 18% seen once. Sequenced material: PBMCs from blood, taken 11 to 12 days after vaccination. The rearrangement uses TRBV16 and TRBJ2-7; no reliable D call. This receptor was obtained from a man between 50 and 59 years old who received an inactivated influenza vaccine. CDR3 DNA sequence: TGTGCCAGCAGCCAATCAAGGCCGGGCACGTACGAGCAGTACTTC. This sequence encodes CASSQSRPGTYEQYF. The variable domain in full, with the rest retrieved from reference TRBV16 and TRBJ2-7, is GEEVAQTPKHLVRGEGQKAKLYCAPIKGHSYVFWYQQVLKNEFKFLISFQNENVFDETGMPKERFSAKCLPNSPCSLEIQATKLEDSAVYFCASSQSRPGTYEQYFGPGTRLTVT.